Sequencing of this T cell receptor (beta chain) was carried out in a study of blood T cell repertoires in COVID-19. Across the study: COVID-19 samples collected from the United States, Italy and Spain covered acute and convalescent phases.

The V gene's germline CDR1 is LGHDT and CDR2 YNNKEL (reference sequence). This CDR3 spans 14 amino acids. The V end was cut by 1 base, the J end by 4 bases, with 11 bases between. Sequencing used immunoSEQ multiplex PCR; TCRdb keeps in-frame clones, though not all of them. The sample lists 300,000 to 400,000 clones, 85% occurring once. The receptor was derived from a human donor in a cohort sampled during active COVID-19. The chain carries TRBV3-1 (or the pseudogene TRBV3-2) and TRBJ2-7; tentative D call: TRBD1 (6 bases). The specimen sequenced was peripheral blood. DNA for the CDR3: TGTGCCAGCAGCCAAGGGGGGCGCCTGTACGAGCAGTACTTC. Its translation is CASSQGGRLYEQYF.